Sample share makes the clone carrying this T cell receptor (beta chain) medium-sized. Its specificity is not known. The CDR3 runs 14 residues. Germline V gives CDR1 SEHNR, CDR2 FQNEAQ (reference sequence). The V end was cut by 5 bases, the J end by 6 bases, with 14 bases between. This entry is derived from a study of OX40 agonist ivuxolimab in advanced cancers. Turning to the study itself: With ivuxolimab, an agonistic anti-OX40 (CD134) antibody, patients were treated.

Study-level results: Dosing at 0.1 to 3.0 mg/kg was accompanied by clonal expansion of CD4+ and CD8+ blood T cells by week 6.

Method: immunoSEQ multiplex PCR; TCRdb's copy keeps in-frame clones and lacks some. The sample lists some 46,000 clones; 87% were seen once. This chain uses TRBV7-9 with TRBJ2-1, with D maybe TRBD1 (5 bases). The receptor comes from an adult with an advanced solid tumor such as melanoma, head and neck, liver or kidney cancer. The sample in question was CD4+ or CD8+ T cells sorted from blood, obtained in a trial of the OX40 agonist ivuxolimab. The CDR3 loop is CASSGSQGGNEQFF. The DNA of the CDR3 is TGTGCCAGCAGCGGATCGCAGGGCGGCAATGAGCAGTTCTTC.